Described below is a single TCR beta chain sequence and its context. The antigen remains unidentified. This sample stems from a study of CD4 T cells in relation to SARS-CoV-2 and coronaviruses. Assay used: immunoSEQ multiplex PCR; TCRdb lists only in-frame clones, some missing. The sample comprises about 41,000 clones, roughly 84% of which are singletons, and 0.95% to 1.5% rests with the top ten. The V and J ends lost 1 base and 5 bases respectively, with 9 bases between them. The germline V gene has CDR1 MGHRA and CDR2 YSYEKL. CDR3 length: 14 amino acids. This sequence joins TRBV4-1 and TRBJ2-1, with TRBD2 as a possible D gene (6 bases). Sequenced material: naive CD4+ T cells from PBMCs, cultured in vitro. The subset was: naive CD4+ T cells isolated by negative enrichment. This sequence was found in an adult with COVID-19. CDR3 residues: CASSQASDHNEQFF. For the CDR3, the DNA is TGCGCCAGCAGCCAAGCTAGCGACCACAATGAGCAGTTCTTC.